This entry describes one T cell receptor (beta chain). Here immunoSEQ multiplex PCR was the method, and the copy in TCRdb shows in-frame clones only, minus some. The sample gives hundreds of thousands of clones, approximately 88% of which show up once; around 8.9% is in the top ten. The sample is drawn from a study of blood T cell repertoires in COVID-19. V shed 2 bases and J 0 bases; nucleotides not matched to a gene: 4. Germline CDR1 is ENHRY and CDR2 is SYGVKD. The CDR3 totals 15 residues. What was sequenced was PBMCs or T cells enriched from blood (not recorded which). This sequence originates from a young woman who had recovered from COVID-19. The rearrangement uses TRBV10-3 and TRBJ2-7; 7 nucleotides agree with TRBD1. In DNA form, the CDR3 reads TGTGCCATCAGTGAGAGGGGACAGTCCTCCTACGAGCAGTACTTC. Its translation: CAISERGQSSYEQYF.